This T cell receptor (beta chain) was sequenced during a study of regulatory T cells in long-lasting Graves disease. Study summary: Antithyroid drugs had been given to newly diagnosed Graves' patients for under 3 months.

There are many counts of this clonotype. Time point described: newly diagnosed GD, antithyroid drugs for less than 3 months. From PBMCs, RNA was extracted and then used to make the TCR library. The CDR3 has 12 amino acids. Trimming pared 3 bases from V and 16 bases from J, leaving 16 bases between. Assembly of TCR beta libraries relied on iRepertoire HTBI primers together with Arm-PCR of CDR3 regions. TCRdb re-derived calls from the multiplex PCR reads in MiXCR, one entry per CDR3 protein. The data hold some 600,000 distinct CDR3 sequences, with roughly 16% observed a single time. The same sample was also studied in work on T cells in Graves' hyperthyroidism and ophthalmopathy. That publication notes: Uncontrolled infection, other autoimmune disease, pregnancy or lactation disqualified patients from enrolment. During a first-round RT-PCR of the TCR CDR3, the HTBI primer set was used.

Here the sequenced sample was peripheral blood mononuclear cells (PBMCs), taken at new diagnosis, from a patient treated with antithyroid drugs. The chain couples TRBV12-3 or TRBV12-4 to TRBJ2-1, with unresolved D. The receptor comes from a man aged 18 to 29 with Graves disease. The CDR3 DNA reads TGTGCCAGCAGTTTCGGCCCGTCCATTTTTTTCTTC. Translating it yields CASSFGPSIFFF.